This T cell receptor (beta chain) is from a study of beta chain features in type 1 diabetes. TCRB transcripts that were expressed got sequenced, as all of the isolated RNA had been reverse transcribed. Sequencing was performed with immunoSEQ multiplex PCR; in TCRdb, only in-frame clones are kept and a portion is missing. The sample carries about 290,000 clones, about 7.8% recorded once. Worth noting for this clone: In the same sample, other DNA sequences code for this CDR3.

Sequenced input: central memory CD4+ T cells from blood. This clonotype was sampled from a woman under 30 in good health.

CDR3: CASSSSGTVNTEAFF. In DNA form, the CDR3 reads TGTGCCAGCAGCTCATCCGGGACAGTGAACACTGAAGCTTTCTTT. The gene calls are TRBV7-8 and TRBJ1-1; TRBD1 matches at 7 bases. The junction had 5 bases not matched to a gene; V was cut back by 4 bases and J by 0 bases. Germline values: CDR1 SGHVS, CDR2 FQNEAQ. CDR3 length: 15 residues.